This T cell receptor (beta chain) was recorded in a study of regulatory T cells in long-lasting Graves disease (dated by TCRdb to the early 2020s). As for the study more broadly: Persistent Graves' disease was defined as persistently positive TSH receptor autoantibodies together with antithyroid drug treatment for over 5 years. Patients with persistent Graves' disease were compared with patients with newly diagnosed Graves' disease using TCR sequencing and RNA sequencing of peripheral blood. The study took place in China and was registered as a clinical trial. A total of some 35 samples underwent TCR sequencing, from roughly 13 patients with persistent Graves' disease and 20 or so patients with newly diagnosed Graves' disease. On average, persistent Graves' disease patients in the clinical cohort had been on antithyroid drugs for around ten years. On the study overall, not on this receptor specifically: The study examined only peripheral blood because the primary lesion, thyroid tissue, could not be accessed. Sequencing and analysis were limited to the TCR beta chain. Persistent disease showed preferential use of TRBV28, TRBJ1-2 and TRBJ2-5, whereas newly diagnosed disease favored TRBV20-1 and TRBJ2-1. More public clonotypes were shared among persistent patients (about 2,800) than among newly diagnosed patients (approximately 1,000). Persistent Graves' disease patients showed lower TCR Shannon entropy and fewer highly expanded clones than newly diagnosed patients, suggesting clonal expansion. The small sample size was acknowledged by the authors as a limitation that may reduce accuracy.

What this sample's time point label stands for: persistent/refractory GD, antithyroid drugs over 5 years with positive TRAb. RNA was extracted from PBMCs in TRIzol for both TCR sequencing and RNA sequencing. The diagnosis of Graves' disease was made according to American Thyroid Association guidelines. The patients came from an endocrinology department in Xi'an, China. From each patient, nine milliliters of peripheral blood was collected into an EDTA anticoagulant tube. Ficoll Paque Plus density gradient separation was used to isolate PBMCs, and no additional T cell sorting was done. An Agilent 2100 Bioanalyzer and agarose gel were used to assess RNA quality, and a NanoDrop 2000 was used to measure RNA concentration. Library prep was done by multiplex PCR. Sequencer: Illumina HiSeq 4000. To build TCR beta libraries, CDR3 regions were amplified by Arm-PCR using iRepertoire HTBI primers. Gel purification was performed on PCR products prior to sequencing. In the paper's pipeline: Gene usage analysis of CDR3 amino acid clonotypes relied on the 60 or so TRBV and more than twelve TRBJ segments identified across samples. COPE and FqMerger were used to merge the filtered high-quality paired reads into contigs. BLAST was used to align contigs to IMGT TRBV, TRBD and TRBJ reference genes, with CDR3 defined following IMGT. Clonotypes above 0.1% frequency were classified as highly expanded clones. Shannon entropy was used to measure repertoire diversity, and the Gini coefficient was used to measure V-J evenness. A clonotype was considered public if more than one individual shared it. TCRdb reran the public reads through fastp at Q25 and MiXCR, keeping productive beta chains. Rows are combined by CDR3 protein, so each entry shows the most common genes and DNA. TCRdb, not the original authors, processed these V and J calls. The sample data list 420,000 or so distinct CDR3 sequences, and about a quarter of these were observed just once. Clones ranked in the top ten supply approximately 26% of the sample.

This clonotype showed up many times. Its antigen has not been determined. No much larger clone is present one base from it, and per-base qualities are unavailable. Counted from cysteine to phenylalanine, this CDR3 has 15 amino acids. CDR3 DNA is the only sequence kept; it has 45 bases, read in frame from the first base. Cut back by 1 base and 4 bases, the V and J ends lie 13 bases apart. The CDR1 and CDR2 encoded by the germline V gene are SGHTA and FQGNSA. This specimen was peripheral blood mononuclear cells (PBMCs), taken when the disease was refractory, from a patient treated with antithyroid drugs. This TCR was recovered from a female donor with Graves disease. The chain links TRBV7-2 with TRBJ1-2; TRBD1 is a weak D gene call, 6 bases matching. DNA sequence: TGTGCCAGCAGCTTAGAACAGGGTGGTGGCTATGGCTACACCTTC. This yields the protein CASSLEQGGGYGYTF. Supplemented by the reference TRBV7-2 and TRBJ1-2 proteins around the CDR3, the complete variable domain is GAGVSQSPSNKVTEKGKDVELRCDPISGHTALYWYRQSLGQGLEFLIYFQGNSAPDKSGLPSDRFSAERTGGSVSTLTIQRTQQEDSAVYLCASSLEQGGGYGYTFGSGTRLTVV.